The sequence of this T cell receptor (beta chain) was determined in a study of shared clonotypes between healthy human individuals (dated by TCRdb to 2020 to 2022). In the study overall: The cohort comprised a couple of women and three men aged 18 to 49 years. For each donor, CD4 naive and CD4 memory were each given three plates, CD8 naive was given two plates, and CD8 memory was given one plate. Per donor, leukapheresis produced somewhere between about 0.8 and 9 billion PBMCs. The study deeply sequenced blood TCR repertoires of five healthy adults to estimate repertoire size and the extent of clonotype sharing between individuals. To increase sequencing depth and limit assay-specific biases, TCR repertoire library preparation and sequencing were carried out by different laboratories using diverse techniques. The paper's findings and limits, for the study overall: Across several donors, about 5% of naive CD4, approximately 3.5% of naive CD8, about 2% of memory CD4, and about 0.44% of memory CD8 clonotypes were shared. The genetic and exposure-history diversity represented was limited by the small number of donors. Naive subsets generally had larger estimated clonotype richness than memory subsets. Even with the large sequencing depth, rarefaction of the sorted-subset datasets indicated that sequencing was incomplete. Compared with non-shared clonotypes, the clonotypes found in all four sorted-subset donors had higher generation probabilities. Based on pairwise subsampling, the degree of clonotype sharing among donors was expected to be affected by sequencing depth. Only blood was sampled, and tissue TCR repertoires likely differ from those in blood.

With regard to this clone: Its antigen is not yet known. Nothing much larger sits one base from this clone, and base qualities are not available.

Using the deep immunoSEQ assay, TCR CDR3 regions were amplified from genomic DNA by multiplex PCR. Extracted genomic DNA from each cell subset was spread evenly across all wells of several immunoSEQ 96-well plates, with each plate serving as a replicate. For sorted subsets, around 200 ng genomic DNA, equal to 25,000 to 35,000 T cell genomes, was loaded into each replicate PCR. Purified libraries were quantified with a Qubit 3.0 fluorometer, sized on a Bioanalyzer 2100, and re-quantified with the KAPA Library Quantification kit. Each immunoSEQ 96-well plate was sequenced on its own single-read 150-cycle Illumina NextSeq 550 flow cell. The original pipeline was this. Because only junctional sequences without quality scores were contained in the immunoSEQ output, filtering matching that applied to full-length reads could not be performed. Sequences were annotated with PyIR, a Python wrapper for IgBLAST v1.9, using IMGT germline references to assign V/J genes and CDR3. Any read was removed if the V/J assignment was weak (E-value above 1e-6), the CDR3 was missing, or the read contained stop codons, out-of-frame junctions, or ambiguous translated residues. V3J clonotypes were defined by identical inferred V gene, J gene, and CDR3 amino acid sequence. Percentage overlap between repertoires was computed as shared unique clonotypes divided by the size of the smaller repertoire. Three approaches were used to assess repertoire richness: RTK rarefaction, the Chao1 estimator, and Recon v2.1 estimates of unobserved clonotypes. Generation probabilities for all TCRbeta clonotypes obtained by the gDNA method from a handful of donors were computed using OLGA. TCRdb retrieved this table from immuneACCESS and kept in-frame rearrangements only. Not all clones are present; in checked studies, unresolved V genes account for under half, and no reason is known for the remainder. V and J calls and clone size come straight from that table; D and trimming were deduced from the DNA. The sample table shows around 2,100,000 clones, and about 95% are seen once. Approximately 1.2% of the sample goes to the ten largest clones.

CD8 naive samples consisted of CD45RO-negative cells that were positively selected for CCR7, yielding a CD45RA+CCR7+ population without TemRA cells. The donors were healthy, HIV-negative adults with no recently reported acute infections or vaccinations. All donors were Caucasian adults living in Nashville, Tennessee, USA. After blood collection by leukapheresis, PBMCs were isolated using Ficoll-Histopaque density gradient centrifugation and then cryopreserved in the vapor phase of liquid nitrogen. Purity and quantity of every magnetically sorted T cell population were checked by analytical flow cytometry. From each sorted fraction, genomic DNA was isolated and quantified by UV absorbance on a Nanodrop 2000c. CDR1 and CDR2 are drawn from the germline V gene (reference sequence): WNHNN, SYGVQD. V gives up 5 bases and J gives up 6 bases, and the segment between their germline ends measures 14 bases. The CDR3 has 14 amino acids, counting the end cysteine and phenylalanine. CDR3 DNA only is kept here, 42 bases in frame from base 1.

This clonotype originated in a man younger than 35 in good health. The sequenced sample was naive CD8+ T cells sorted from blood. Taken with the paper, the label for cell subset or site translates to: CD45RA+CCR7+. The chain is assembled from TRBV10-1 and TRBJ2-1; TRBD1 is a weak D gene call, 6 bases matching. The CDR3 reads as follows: CASSPPGQANEQFF. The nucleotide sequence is TGCGCCAGCAGTCCTCCGGGACAAGCCAATGAGCAGTTCTTC.